This note documents a single T cell receptor beta chain sequence. Different DNA sequences within this sample yield the same CDR3. In the CD4+ fraction, cells were divided into CD45RA+ naive and CD45RA-negative memory subsets. This CDR3 comprises 14 residues. J lost 2 bases, V lost 3 bases, and 3 bases had no gene match. From germline, CDR1 is MDHEN and CDR2 SYDVKM. TCRdb's copy holds only in-frame clones and misses some; the assay was immunoSEQ multiplex PCR. The table lists under 1,100,000 clones, about 84% of them singletons. This specimen comes from a study of shared clonotypes between healthy human individuals. In the study overall: Donors had three CD4 naive, three CD4 memory, two CD8 naive and one CD8 memory plate apiece.

The sequenced material came from memory CD4+ T cells from PBMCs. The subset: CD45RA-negative fraction. This rearrangement joins TRBV28 to TRBJ2-7, with TRBD1 identical over 8 bases. The clonotype comes from a man between 18 and 35 years old in good health. Some clones in this sample may be carry-over from other donors' samples. For the CDR3, the DNA is TGTGCCAGCAGTTTGGCAGGGGGCCCCTACGAGCAGTACTTC. Protein product: CASSLAGGPYEQYF.